The 32 T cell receptor beta chains given below trace back to one sample, sequenced in a study of blood T cell repertoires in COVID-19. Here immunoSEQ multiplex PCR was the method, and the copy in TCRdb shows in-frame clones only, minus some. The table has around 40,000 clones, more than 70% seen once. What was sequenced was peripheral blood. The source of these receptors is a human donor in a cohort sampled during active COVID-19.

This sequence joins TRBV9 and TRBJ2-2; D gene uncertain. CDR1 is SGDLS, CDR2 YYNGEE, per germline. This CDR3 has 15 residues. Trimming shortened V by 0 bases and J by 7 bases, and 13 bases separated the two germline ends. CDR3: CASSVAPGRNGELFF. The DNA of the CDR3 is TGTGCCAGCAGCGTAGCCCCAGGTCGAAACGGGGAGCTGTTTTTT.

The chain employs TRBV30 and TRBJ1-5; TRBD1 might be the D (5 bases). Germline assignment: CDR1 GTSNPN and CDR2 SVGIG (reference sequence). The ends were cut back, 2 bases at V and 7 bases at J, with 12 bases in the middle. CDR3 length equals 13 residues. The CDR3 reads CAWSPGDPQPQHF. CDR3 nucleotides: TGTGCCTGGAGTCCGGGGGACCCCCAGCCCCAGCATTTT.

Only one count was recorded for this clone. This chain uses TRBV7-2 with TRBJ2-5; TRBD2 aligns across 8 bases. After removal of 4 bases from V and 5 bases from J, the junction contained 9 bases not matched to a gene. Per germline, CDR1 SGHTA and CDR2 FQGNSA. The CDR3 is 15 amino acids. This chain's CDR3 is CASSSRAGGLETQYF. In DNA, the CDR3 is TGTGCCAGCAGCTCCCGCGCGGGGGGCCTGGAGACCCAGTACTTC.

The chain joins TRBV3-1 (or the pseudogene TRBV3-2) to TRBJ2-5; 7 bases agree with TRBD2. Trimming cost V 0 bases and J 5 bases; bases outside gene matches: 3. Germline CDR1 is LGHDT and CDR2 is YNNKEL (reference sequence). The CDR3 is 14 amino acids. The CDR3 DNA follows: TGTGCCAGCAGCCAAGATTGGGAGGGGGAGACCCAGTACTTC. Amino acids: CASSQDWEGETQYF.

This chain connects TRBV11-2 to TRBJ1-1, with D uncertain. V lost 3 bases to trimming and J lost 4 bases, with 3 bases between them. Germline V lookup: CDR1 SGHAT, CDR2 FQNNGV. This CDR3 is built from 11 residues. For the CDR3, the DNA is TGTGCCAGCAGCTTCGTCACTGAAGCTTTCTTT. This encodes CASSFVTEAFF.

This chain connects TRBV4-1 to TRBJ2-2, with a possible D match to TRBD2 (5 bases). The CDR3 has 16 amino acids. Germline CDR1 is MGHRA and CDR2 is YSYEKL. V was trimmed by 3 bases and J by 4 bases, leaving 15 bases between them. CDR3 DNA: TGCGCCAGCAGCCATCGGGGTTCGCTCCTCACCGGGGAGCTGTTTTTT. It specifies CASSHRGSLLTGELFF.

The chain carries TRBV19 and TRBJ2-5; D is perhaps TRBD1 (6 bases). Looked up from germline, CDR1 is LNHDA and CDR2 is SQIVND (reference sequence). Trimming took 5 bases from V and 4 from J, leaving 14 bases between them. The CDR3 is 14 residues long. The CDR3: CASSLGQNRETQYF. CDR3 in DNA: TGTGCCAGTAGTCTCGGACAGAACAGAGAGACCCAGTACTTC.

DNA for the CDR3: TGCGCCAGCAGCTTAAATGCGGGGGGGCCCGATACGCAGTATTTT. It codes for CASSLNAGGPDTQYF. The V gene is TRBV5-1, the J gene TRBJ2-3, with TRBD2 matching over 9 bases. Germline assignment: CDR1 SGHRS and CDR2 YFSETQ. The ends lost 2 bases at V and 6 bases at J; junction bases unmatched: 7. CDR3 size: 15 residues.

The chain has TRBV15 and TRBJ1-4; 8 positions match TRBD1. Germline values: CDR1 LNHNV, CDR2 YYDKDF (reference sequence). V shed 3 bases, J shed 6 bases, and the junction held 6 bases outside the gene matches. This CDR3 has 15 amino acids. CDR3 in amino acids: CATSRMGQVDEKLFF. The CDR3 DNA sequence: TGTGCCACCAGCAGGATGGGACAGGTCGATGAAAAACTGTTTTTT.

This chain links TRBV19 with TRBJ1-1; the match to TRBD1 covers 9 bases. The germline CDR1 and CDR2 sequences are LNHDA and SQIVND (reference sequence). J was trimmed by 4 bases and V by 7 bases; bases with no gene match: 4. This CDR3 is built from 13 residues. Here the CDR3 reads CASTADRGTEAFF. CDR3 DNA: TGTGCCAGTACCGCGGACAGGGGCACTGAAGCTTTCTTT. The complete variable domain, with remaining parts taken from reference TRBV19 and TRBJ1-1, reads DGGITQSPKYLFRKEGQNVTLSCEQNLNHDAMYWYRQDPGQGLRLIYYSQIVNDFQKGDIAEGYSVSREKKESFPLTVTSAQKNPTAFYLCASTADRGTEAFFGQGTRLTVV.

This chain links TRBV10-3 with TRBJ1-6; D not certain. Germline values: CDR1 ENHRY, CDR2 SYGVKD. The V gene lost 3 bases and the J gene lost 5 bases, with 11 bases spanning the gap. The CDR3 extends over 15 amino acids. CDR3 protein: CAISDSTANNSPLHF. CDR3 nucleotide sequence: TGTGCCATCAGTGACTCCACAGCCAATAATTCACCCCTCCACTTT.

This clone has only one observation. The genes are TRBV18 and TRBJ2-7; 9 bases map to TRBD2. The CDR3 totals 15 residues. With V trimmed by 6 bases and J by 0 bases, 6 bases remained unmatched. Germline V gene data show CDR1 as KGHSH and CDR2 as LQKENI. The CDR3 sequence is CASSPLAGSSYEQYF. The CDR3 bases are TGTGCCAGCTCCCCCCTAGCGGGGAGCTCCTACGAGCAGTACTTC.

The CDR3 sequence is CASSRTGTGNEKLFF. Written as DNA, the CDR3 is TGTGCCAGCAGCAGAACCGGGACAGGGAATGAAAAACTGTTTTTT. The gene calls are TRBV6-2 or TRBV6-3 and TRBJ1-4; 9 positions match TRBD1. CDR3 length: 15 amino acids. CDR1 is MNHEY, CDR2 SVGEGT, per germline. With V trimmed by 6 bases and J by 5 bases, 7 bases remained unmatched.

This clone was seen a few times. The rearrangement links TRBV19 to TRBJ2-7; 7 nucleotides line up with TRBD2. The ends lost 10 bases at V and 5 bases at J; junction bases unmatched: 8. The CDR3 is 12 amino acids. The V gene's germline CDR1 is LNHDA and CDR2 SQIVND (reference sequence). CDR3 DNA sequence: TGTGCCACCGGGGCGGGGGTGAACGAGCAGTACTTC. Translating it yields CATGAGVNEQYF.

This chain connects TRBV19 to TRBJ2-5, with a weak D call TRBD1 (6 bases). The germline CDR1 and CDR2 sequences are LNHDA and SQIVND (reference sequence). V was pared by 5 bases and J by 5 bases, with 15 bases between. This CDR3 has 14 amino acids. The CDR3 nucleotides are TGTGCCAGTAGTCCAGACCACAGGGACGAGACCCAGTACTTC. Its protein product is CASSPDHRDETQYF.

CDR3 in amino acids: CASSQPDRGGAEAFF. CDR3 DNA sequence: TGTGCCAGCAGCCAACCGGACAGGGGAGGCGCTGAAGCTTTCTTT. This chain connects TRBV5-4 to TRBJ1-1; 9 bases match TRBD1. Germline values: CDR1 SGHNT, CDR2 YYREEE (reference sequence). This CDR3 has 15 residues. Unmatched junction bases numbered 10, after V lost 4 bases and J lost 6 bases.

The V and J genes are TRBV27 and TRBJ1-2; possible D gene TRBD1, 5 bases. V was clipped by 4 bases and J by 3 bases, with 9 bases between them. The CDR3 is made up of 13 amino acids. The germline CDR1 and CDR2 sequences are MNHEY and SMNVEV (reference sequence). The CDR3 spells CASSSTVDYGYTF. DNA for the CDR3: TGTGCCAGCAGTTCGACAGTCGACTATGGCTACACCTTC.

This clone was counted a single time. The chain employs TRBV7-2 and TRBJ2-5; 8 bases map to TRBD2. The CDR3 spans 15 residues. The V and J ends lost 5 bases and 7 bases, in that order; junction bases with no gene match: 12. CDR1 is SGHTA and CDR2 is FQGNSA in the germline V gene. The CDR3, as DNA: TGTGCCAGCAGCCCCCCCCGCGGGGGGCCGAGGACCCAGTACTTC. Its protein product is CASSPPRGGPRTQYF.

The V gene is TRBV25-1, the J gene TRBJ2-3; 8 bases align to TRBD2. The CDR3 sequence is 16 residues long. Trimming cost V 3 bases and J 1 base; bases outside gene matches: 6. CDR1 is MGHDK and CDR2 is SYGVNS in the germline V gene. Here the CDR3 reads CASSEGSGGRTDTQYF. CDR3 sequence (DNA): TGTGCCAGCAGTGAGGGCAGCGGGGGACGCACAGATACGCAGTATTTT.

J is TRBJ1-3 and V is TRBV7-9; D not certain. Germline assignment: CDR1 SEHNR and CDR2 FQNEAQ (reference sequence). Trimming left V 5 bases short and J 3 bases short, with 11 bases between. The CDR3 extends over 14 amino acids. In DNA, the CDR3 is TGTGCCAGCAGCATACCGGGAGGTGGAAACACCATATATTTT. Its protein is CASSIPGGGNTIYF.

The rearrangement joins TRBV7-3 to TRBJ2-1, with TRBD1 as a possible D gene (6 bases). V was pared by 5 bases and J by 10 bases, with 30 bases between. The CDR3 has 18 amino acids. Germline V gene sequence: CDR1 SGHTA, CDR2 FQGTGA. In nucleotides, the CDR3 is TGTGCCAGCAGCACCGCCGCCTCCGGGACATCCCTAAAGGGGGAGCAGTTCTTC. Encoded protein: CASSTAASGTSLKGEQFF.

V is TRBV6-5 and J is TRBJ1-4; a possible D gene is TRBD1 (6 bases). CDR3 length: 13 amino acids. V was clipped by 6 bases and J by 3 bases, with 8 bases between them. CDR1 is MNHEY, CDR2 SVGAGI, per germline. This chain's CDR3 is CASRDSPNEKLFF. Here the CDR3 DNA reads TGTGCCAGCAGGGACAGCCCTAATGAAAAACTGTTTTTT.

The chain couples TRBV7-6 to TRBJ1-2; D unresolved. Germline V gene data show CDR1 as SGHVS and CDR2 as FNYEAQ. The length of the CDR3 is 15 residues. V lost 5 bases to trimming and J lost 4 bases, with 17 bases between them. The chain's CDR3 is CASSPTPTGGYGYTF. The CDR3 nucleotides read TGTGCCAGCAGCCCAACCCCGACCGGCGGCTATGGCTACACCTTC.

This chain uses TRBV6-5 with TRBJ1-5; no reliable D call. Germline V CDR1 and CDR2: MNHEY, SVGAGI. CDR3 size: 14 residues. V was cut by 10 bases and J by 7 bases, with 20 bases left in between. The CDR3 DNA reads TGTGCCACCGACCTGGGAGGGCCGGGACAGCCCCAGCATTTT. This translates into CATDLGGPGQPQHF.

The sample holds a few counts of this clone. V is TRBV5-6 and J is TRBJ2-7; 13 nucleotides match TRBD2. CDR3 length: 17 residues. The germline gives CDR1 SGHDT, CDR2 YYEEEE. The junction had 8 bases not matched to a gene; V was cut back by 4 bases and J by 1 base. CDR3 protein: CASSPGTSGVISYEQYF. CDR3 nucleotides: TGTGCCAGCAGCCCGGGGACTAGCGGGGTTATTTCCTACGAGCAGTACTTC.

This chain joins TRBV6-2 or TRBV6-3 and TRBJ2-1; 9 bases are shared with TRBD2. Germline V lookup: CDR1 MNHEY, CDR2 SVGEGT. The CDR3 is 15 residues long. J was trimmed by 1 base and V by 5 bases; bases with no gene match: 3. Here the CDR3 DNA reads TGTGCCAGCAGTAAGCGGGGGGTGTCCTACAATGAGCAGTTCTTC. Amino acids: CASSKRGVSYNEQFF.

This chain links TRBV5-1 with TRBJ1-1; 7 bases agree with TRBD1. Germline values: CDR1 SGHRS, CDR2 YFSETQ. The CDR3 consists of 16 residues. The J segment lost 5 bases and the V segment lost 0 bases, leaving 10 bases of the junction unmatched. For the CDR3, the DNA is TGCGCCAGCAGCTTGGCCCAGGGGGGAGTGGGAACTGAAGCTTTCTTT. It encodes CASSLAQGGVGTEAFF. The full variable domain, in which reference TRBV5-1 and TRBJ1-1 provide the parts outside the CDR3, is KAGVTQTPRYLIKTRGQQVTLSCSPISGHRSVSWYQQTPGQGLQFLFEYFSETQRNKGNFPGRFSGRQFSNSRSEMNVSTLELGDSALYLCASSLAQGGVGTEAFFGQGTRLTVV.

The V and J genes are TRBV27 and TRBJ1-6; unclear D gene. CDR3 length: 16 residues. Trimming shortened V by 4 bases and J by 7 bases, and 17 bases separated the two germline ends. Germline CDR1 MNHEY, CDR2 SMNVEV (reference sequence). The CDR3 coding sequence is TGTGCCAGCAGTTATCGAGGAGTCCCTTACAATTCACCCCTCCACTTT. It specifies CASSYRGVPYNSPLHF.

The gene calls are TRBV27 and TRBJ2-1; D might be TRBD1 (6 bases). The germline CDR1 and CDR2 sequences are MNHEY and SMNVEV (reference sequence). Trimming removed 6 bases at V and 4 bases at J, with 16 bases between. The CDR3 contains 15 residues. DNA of the CDR3: TGTGCCAGCAGACCCACAGGGAGAGGGTACAATGAGCAGTTCTTC. Residues: CASRPTGRGYNEQFF.

The chain has TRBV5-4 and TRBJ2-3, with TRBD2 matching 9 bases. Losses at the gene ends were 4 bases for V and 5 bases for J; bases not matched to a gene: 11. Germline lookup yields CDR1 SGHNT and CDR2 YYREEE (reference sequence). The CDR3 runs 16 residues. The CDR3, as DNA: TGTGCCAGCAGCCCGATGAGCGGGGGGATGGGAGATACGCAGTATTTT. This sequence encodes CASSPMSGGMGDTQYF.

The chain has TRBV6-4 and TRBJ1-1, with D possibly matching TRBD1 (5 bases). Per the germline V gene, CDR1 is MRHNA and CDR2 is SNTAGT. The CDR3 is 13 amino acids. Trimming pared 5 bases from V and 1 base from J, leaving 8 bases between. The CDR3 nucleotides read TGTGCCAGCAGTACACAGGAGAACACTGAAGCTTTCTTT. Residues: CASSTQENTEAFF.

This chain uses TRBV6-5 with TRBJ2-5; 12 bases line up with TRBD1. V was pared by 4 bases and J by 4 bases, with 4 bases of the junction left unmatched. The length of the CDR3 is 15 residues. CDR1 is MNHEY, CDR2 SVGAGI, per germline. This chain's CDR3 is CASSSGTGGTETQYF. The CDR3 DNA reads as TGTGCCAGCAGTTCCGGGACAGGGGGCACAGAGACCCAGTACTTC.